This is a list of T cell receptor beta chains from one sample in a study of blood T cell repertoires in COVID-19. Only in-frame clones appear in the TCRdb table, and some are missing; sequencing was by immunoSEQ multiplex PCR. The sample lists about 220,000 clones; approximately 86% were seen once. Specimen: PBMCs or T cells enriched from blood (not recorded which). These TCRs come from a woman aged 45 to 65 with acute COVID-19. Both conserved end residues are part of each CDR3. The order of the fields is J gene, D gene, V gene, clone size, CDR3 length, CDR3 DNA, CDR3 protein. The D gene is left open where the match is weak. Some rows have no size entry. The others give once, few or many, or a class for an expanded clone.

J gene: TRBJ2-2; D gene: TRBD1; V gene: TRBV28; clone size: few; CDR3 length: 16; CDR3 DNA: TGTGCCAGCAGTCTACAGGGGCCTCCGAACACCGGGGAGCTGTTTTTT; CDR3 protein: CASSLQGPPNTGELFF
J gene: TRBJ1-2; D gene: -; V gene: TRBV27; clone size: -; CDR3 length: 15; CDR3 DNA: TGTGCCAGCAGTCCCCGGCCAGGGCTTAACTATGGCTACACCTTC; CDR3 protein: CASSPRPGLNYGYTF
J gene: TRBJ2-7; D gene: TRBD2; V gene: TRBV9; clone size: -; CDR3 length: 15; CDR3 DNA: TGTGCCAGCAGCGGGGGGGGACTAGCGGGAGACGAGCAGTACTTC; CDR3 protein: CASSGGGLAGDEQYF
J gene: TRBJ2-5; D gene: TRBD1; V gene: TRBV3-1/TRBV3-2; clone size: -; CDR3 length: 16; CDR3 DNA: TGTGCCAGCAGCCACTACAGGGGCCATAGGCAAGAGACCCAGTACTTC; CDR3 protein: CASSHYRGHRQETQYF
J gene: TRBJ2-1; D gene: -; V gene: TRBV7-2; clone size: -; CDR3 length: 18; CDR3 DNA: TGTGCCAGCAGCTTACGCTTGCCGGATAGCGACCCTCGGAATGAGCAGTTCTTC; CDR3 protein: CASSLRLPDSDPRNEQFF
J gene: TRBJ1-2; D gene: -; V gene: TRBV28; clone size: -; CDR3 length: 16; CDR3 DNA: TGTGCCAGCAGTTCCTCCCCCAGCCGGGCGGACAGTGGCAACACCTTC; CDR3 protein: CASSSSPSRADSGNTF
J gene: TRBJ1-5; D gene: TRBD1; V gene: TRBV19; clone size: -; CDR3 length: 16; CDR3 DNA: TGTGCCAGTAGTATAGAGGGAGTAACAGGGGTATCGCCCCAGCATTTT; CDR3 protein: CASSIEGVTGVSPQHF
J gene: TRBJ2-1; D gene: TRBD1; V gene: TRBV28; clone size: -; CDR3 length: 15; CDR3 DNA: TGTGCCAGCAGTTCCCCGGGACAGGGTGATGATGAGCAGTTCTTC; CDR3 protein: CASSSPGQGDDEQFF
J gene: TRBJ2-7; D gene: TRBD1; V gene: TRBV7-3; clone size: once; CDR3 length: 14; CDR3 DNA: TGTGCCAGCAGCCCAACCCGGGACAGTAAGGAGCAGTACTTC; CDR3 protein: CASSPTRDSKEQYF
J gene: TRBJ2-7; D gene: -; V gene: TRBV10-3; clone size: -; CDR3 length: 14; CDR3 DNA: TGTGCCATCAGCTCTACAGGGTTGGGTTACGAGCAGTACTTC; CDR3 protein: CAISSTGLGYEQYF
J gene: TRBJ1-2; D gene: TRBD1; V gene: TRBV23-1; clone size: -; CDR3 length: 14; CDR3 DNA: TGCGCCAGCAGACCTACAGGGGGCGACTATGGCTACACCTTC; CDR3 protein: CASRPTGGDYGYTF
J gene: TRBJ2-1; D gene: TRBD2; V gene: TRBV28; clone size: -; CDR3 length: 18; CDR3 DNA: TGTGCCAGCATTACTGGGAACCGCGGGAGGGGATCCTACAATGAGCAGTTCTTC; CDR3 protein: CASITGNRGRGSYNEQFF
J gene: TRBJ2-5; D gene: -; V gene: TRBV27; clone size: -; CDR3 length: 14; CDR3 DNA: TGTGCCAGCAGTTTATGGCGGGACTCAGTGACCCAGTACTTC; CDR3 protein: CASSLWRDSVTQYF
J gene: TRBJ2-3; D gene: -; V gene: TRBV29-1; clone size: -; CDR3 length: 13; CDR3 DNA: TGCAGCGTTGAAACTGGAGGTACAGATACGCAGTATTTT; CDR3 protein: CSVETGGTDTQYF
J gene: TRBJ2-7; D gene: -; V gene: TRBV27; clone size: once; CDR3 length: 12; CDR3 DNA: TGTGCCAGCAGCTATTCGACCTACGAGCAGTACTTC; CDR3 protein: CASSYSTYEQYF
J gene: TRBJ1-1; D gene: TRBD1; V gene: TRBV2; clone size: -; CDR3 length: 14; CDR3 DNA: TGTGCCAGCAGGGACCCCAGGGGGGCCACTGAAGCTTTCTTT; CDR3 protein: CASRDPRGATEAFF
J gene: TRBJ2-7; D gene: TRBD2; V gene: TRBV9; clone size: once; CDR3 length: 17; CDR3 DNA: TGTGCCAGCAGTTGTAGGGGGGTAGCGGGAGGGGAATACGAGCAGTACTTC; CDR3 protein: CASSCRGVAGGEYEQYF
J gene: TRBJ1-2; D gene: TRBD1; V gene: TRBV19; clone size: -; CDR3 length: 15; CDR3 DNA: TGTGCCAGTAGTATCCTCCAGACAGGGCACCATGGCTACACCTTC; CDR3 protein: CASSILQTGHHGYTF